Presented here are 14 T cell receptor beta chains from one specimen sequenced in a study of control samples from healthy donors and cancer patients. TCRdb's table, derived via immunoSEQ multiplex PCR, lists solely in-frame clones and lacks some. The sample comprises some 130,000 clones, roughly 92% of which are singletons, and 4.5% to 7% rests with the top ten. The specimen sequenced was blood. Receptors were obtained from a young man in good health.

V and J are TRBV24-1 and TRBJ2-3; no definite D call. Germline V gene sequence: CDR1 KGHDR, CDR2 SFDVKD. The CDR3 is made up of 12 amino acids. The V and J ends lost 4 bases and 0 bases respectively, with 1 base between them. In DNA, the CDR3 is TGTGCCACCAGTGACAGCACAGATACGCAGTATTTT. Translation gives CATSDSTDTQYF.

The chain is built from TRBV9 and TRBJ2-2, with a tentative D call TRBD1 (5 bases). The germline V gene has CDR1 SGDLS and CDR2 YYNGEE. The CDR3 has 15 residues. Trimming pared 3 bases from V and 0 bases from J, leaving 9 bases between. The CDR3 DNA follows: TGTGCCAGCAGCGGTCACAGGACGAACACCGGGGAGCTGTTTTTT. Protein: CASSGHRTNTGELFF.

V is TRBV7-3 and J is TRBJ2-7; D is perhaps TRBD2 (7 bases). Germline CDR1 SGHTA, CDR2 FQGTGA. Trimming removed 5 bases at V and 1 base at J, with 15 bases between. The CDR3 loop spans 15 amino acids. CDR3 amino acids: CASSQGQGGSYEQYF. In nucleotides, the CDR3 is TGTGCCAGCAGCCAGGGGCAGGGAGGGTCCTACGAGCAGTACTTC.

This clone was detected only a few times. J is TRBJ2-5 and V is TRBV14; D unclear. V lost 0 bases and J lost 4, with 6 bases in between. The CDR3 totals 13 residues. Germline values: CDR1 SGHDN, CDR2 FVKESK. In DNA, the CDR3 is TGTGCCAGCAGCCAAGATGTCAGAGAGACCCAGTACTTC. Protein: CASSQDVRETQYF.

The rearrangement joins TRBV10-3 to TRBJ1-1; the D gene is possibly TRBD1 (6 bases). This CDR3 comprises 11 residues. V was pared by 3 bases and J by 11 bases, with 10 bases between. In germline, CDR1 is ENHRY, CDR2 SYGVKD. The CDR3 sequence: CAISDQGWAFF. CDR3 bases: TGTGCCATCAGTGATCAGGGGTGGGCTTTCTTT.

The chain is built from TRBV7-7 and TRBJ1-4; 9 bases are shared with TRBD1. Trimming cost V 4 bases and J 6 bases; bases outside gene matches: 6. This CDR3 region has 15 residues. Germline V gene sequence: CDR1 SSHAT, CDR2 FNYEAQ (reference sequence). This chain's CDR3 is CASSSGQGWDEKLFF. The CDR3 nucleotides read TGTGCCAGCAGCTCCGGACAGGGGTGGGATGAAAAACTGTTTTTT.

The V call is TRBV21-1, the J call TRBJ1-6; the D call TRBD1 from the table was never checked on the DNA. TRBV21-1 is reported as a pseudogene. The CDR3 length is 16 residues. CDR3 DNA: TGTGCCAGCAGCCCTATCGGGACAGGGGATAATTCACCCCTCCACTTT. Protein: CASSPIGTGDNSPLHF.

This chain links TRBV7-2 with TRBJ2-7; 14 bases are a match to TRBD2. Germline CDR1 reads SGHTA; CDR2 reads FQGNSA. This CDR3 has 17 residues. J lost 2 bases, V lost 4 bases, and 7 bases had no gene match. This CDR3 reads CTSSSRLAGGSPYEQYF. The DNA of the CDR3 is TGTACCAGCAGCTCGCGACTAGCGGGGGGGTCACCCTACGAGCAGTACTTC.

The chain uses TRBV5-5 and TRBJ1-3, with D possibly matching TRBD1 (6 bases). The germline V and J ends were trimmed by 4 bases and 3 bases, with 20 bases remaining between them. In germline, CDR1 is SGHKS, CDR2 YYEKEE (reference sequence). CDR3 length: 17 amino acids. The CDR3, as DNA: TGTGCCAGCAGCCCCTGGGTTGTGGGGGGCCGTGGAAACACCATATATTTT. This sequence encodes CASSPWVVGGRGNTIYF.

The rearrangement uses TRBV19 and TRBJ2-2; 8 nucleotides match TRBD1. This CDR3 comprises 13 residues. V trimming: 7 bases; J trimming: 4 bases; junction bases outside the gene matches: 2. Germline V gene data show CDR1 as LNHDA and CDR2 as SQIVND (reference sequence). CDR3 sequence reads: CASMTGVTGELFF. The DNA for the CDR3 is TGTGCCAGTATGACAGGGGTCACCGGGGAGCTGTTTTTT.

The chain couples TRBV6-6 to TRBJ1-1, with D uncertain. V was pared by 2 bases and J by 0 bases, with 7 bases between. This CDR3 region has 14 residues. Germline V gene lookup returns CDR1 MNHNY and CDR2 SVGAGI (reference sequence). The CDR3 protein is CASSYTQMNTEAFF. As DNA, the CDR3 is TGTGCCAGCAGTTACACCCAAATGAACACTGAAGCTTTCTTT.

This chain uses TRBV6-5 with TRBJ2-5; weak D call: TRBD2 (5 bases). The CDR3 covers 15 residues. The germline CDR1 and CDR2 sequences are MNHEY and SVGAGI. V lost 4 bases, J lost 5 bases, and 17 bases lay in between. Here the CDR3 reads CASSSSNSVSETQYF. CDR3 in DNA: TGTGCCAGCAGTTCGTCTAATAGCGTGTCGGAGACCCAGTACTTC.

V usage is TRBV6-5 and J usage is TRBJ1-2; TRBD1 is a possible D gene (6 bases). Trimming took 0 bases from V and 6 from J, leaving 17 bases between them. This CDR3 has 16 amino acids. Germline-derived CDR1 and CDR2 are MNHEY and SVGAGI. CDR3 nucleotide sequence: TGTGCCAGCAGTTACTCGGTAGGACAGACCTGGCATGGCTACACCTTC. Its translation is CASSYSVGQTWHGYTF.

CDR3 bases: TGTGCCAGCAGCTCCAGGACAGGGGTTGGAAACACCATATATTTT. Translated, it gives CASSSRTGVGNTIYF. The rearrangement uses TRBV9 and TRBJ1-3; 9 bases agree with TRBD1. This CDR3 contains 15 residues. From germline, CDR1 is SGDLS and CDR2 YYNGEE. The V segment lost 4 bases and the J segment 3 bases; nucleotides outside the gene matches: 5.